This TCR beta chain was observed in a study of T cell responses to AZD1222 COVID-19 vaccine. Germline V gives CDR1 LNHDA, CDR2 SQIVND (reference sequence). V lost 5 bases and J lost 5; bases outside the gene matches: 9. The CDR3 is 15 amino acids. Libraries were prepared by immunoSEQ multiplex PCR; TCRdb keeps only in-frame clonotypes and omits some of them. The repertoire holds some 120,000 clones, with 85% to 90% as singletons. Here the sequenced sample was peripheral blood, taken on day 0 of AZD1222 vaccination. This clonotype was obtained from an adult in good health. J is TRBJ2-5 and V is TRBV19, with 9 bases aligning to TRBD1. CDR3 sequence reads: CASSLQGALRETQYF. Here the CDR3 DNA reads TGTGCCAGTAGTTTACAGGGGGCCCTTAGGGAGACCCAGTACTTC.